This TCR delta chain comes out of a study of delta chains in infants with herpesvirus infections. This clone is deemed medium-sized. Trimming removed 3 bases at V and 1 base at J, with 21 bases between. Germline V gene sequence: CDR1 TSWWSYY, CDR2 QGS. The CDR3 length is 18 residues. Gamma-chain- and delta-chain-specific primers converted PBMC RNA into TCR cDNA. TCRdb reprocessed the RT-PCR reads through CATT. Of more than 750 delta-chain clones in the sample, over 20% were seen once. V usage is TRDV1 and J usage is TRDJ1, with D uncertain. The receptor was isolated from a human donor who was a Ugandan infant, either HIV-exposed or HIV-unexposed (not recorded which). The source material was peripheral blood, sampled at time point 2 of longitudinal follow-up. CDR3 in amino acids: CALGDASNTCETTDKLIF. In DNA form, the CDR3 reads TGTGCTCTTGGGGATGCATCGAACACCTGTGAGACCACCGATAAACTCATCTTT.